The 13 T cell receptor beta chains below all came from one sample that was sequenced in a study of early stage breast cancer tumors. Libraries were prepared by immunoSEQ multiplex PCR; TCRdb keeps only in-frame clonotypes and omits some of them. The sample holds around 31,000 clones, 74% seen once. Sequenced: blood. The origin of the receptors is a person aged 40 to 49 with breast cancer.

The genes are TRBV5-1 and TRBJ1-1, with D perhaps matching TRBD1 (5 bases). Trimming left V 4 bases short and J 0 bases short, with 13 bases between. This CDR3 is built from 15 residues. The V gene's germline CDR1 is SGHRS and CDR2 YFSETQ. In DNA form, the CDR3 reads TGCGCCAGCAGCGCGGGACCGGGATTGAACACTGAAGCTTTCTTT. Its translation: CASSAGPGLNTEAFF.

This clone showed up just once. The CDR3 protein is CASSLGQGLTQNTDTQYF. For the CDR3, the DNA is TGTGCCAGCAGCTTAGGACAGGGTCTCACCCAAAACACAGATACGCAGTATTTT. The genes are TRBV11-3 and TRBJ2-3, with 7 bases matching TRBD1. In germline, CDR1 is SGHNT, CDR2 YENEEA. Trimming cost V 1 base and J 2 bases; bases outside gene matches: 12. There are 18 residues in the CDR3. Supplemented by reference TRBV11-3 and TRBJ2-3, the full variable domain reads EAGVVQSPRYKIIEKKQPVAFWCNPISGHNTLYWYLQNLGQGPELLIRYENEEAVDDSQLPKDRFSAERLKGVDSTLKIQPAELGDSAVYLCASSLGQGLTQNTDTQYFGPGTRLTVL.

This clone was picked up a small number of times. The chain joins TRBV5-5 to TRBJ2-7; 11 bases map to TRBD2. CDR1 and CDR2 (germline): SGHKS, YYEKEE (reference sequence). V shed 5 bases, J shed 3 bases, and the junction held 10 bases outside the gene matches. The CDR3 contains 16 residues. This chain's CDR3 is CASSLRGLADIYEQYF. The CDR3 nucleotides are TGTGCCAGCAGTCTCCGGGGACTAGCGGATATCTACGAGCAGTACTTC.

The chain couples TRBV5-1 to TRBJ1-2; D is perhaps TRBD1 (5 bases). The CDR3 length is 13 residues. From germline, CDR1 is SGHRS and CDR2 YFSETQ. The ends were cut back, 4 bases at V and 4 bases at J, with 11 bases in the middle. CDR3 sequence reads: CASSPGGTYGYTF. As DNA, the CDR3 is TGCGCCAGCAGCCCGGGGGGGACCTATGGCTACACCTTC. Based on the CDR3 plus reference TRBV5-1 and TRBJ1-2, the full variable domain is KAGVTQTPRYLIKTRGQQVTLSCSPISGHRSVSWYQQTPGQGLQFLFEYFSETQRNKGNFPGRFSGRQFSNSRSEMNVSTLELGDSALYLCASSPGGTYGYTFGSGTRLTVV.

The chain uses TRBV27 and TRBJ1-1, with 7 bases lining up with TRBD1. Trimming cost V 6 bases and J 1 base; bases outside gene matches: 5. This CDR3 is 14 amino acids long. The germline gives CDR1 MNHEY, CDR2 SMNVEV (reference sequence). The CDR3 loop reads CASSKTGKNTEAFF. The CDR3 DNA reads TGTGCCAGCAGCAAGACAGGGAAGAACACTGAAGCTTTCTTT.

The rearrangement joins TRBV11-3 to TRBJ2-4, with a weak D call TRBD2 (6 bases). Trimming pared 5 bases from V and 8 bases from J, leaving 10 bases between. This CDR3 region has 12 residues. Looked up from germline, CDR1 is SGHNT and CDR2 is YENEEA. The CDR3 sequence is CASSPRRDIQYF. As DNA, the CDR3 is TGTGCCAGCAGCCCCCGGAGGGACATTCAGTACTTC.

The rearrangement joins TRBV4-1 to TRBJ2-7; D is undetermined. The CDR3 extends over 13 amino acids. CDR1 is MGHRA, CDR2 YSYEKL, per germline. Deletions cut 1 base from V and 3 bases from J, with 7 bases between. As DNA, the CDR3 is TGCGCCAGCAGCCAAGGGGCACACTACGAGCAGTACTTC. Its protein product is CASSQGAHYEQYF.

This clone was seen a few times. This rearrangement joins TRBV4-2 to TRBJ2-7; either TRBD1 or TRBD2 may supply D (6 bases each). The V end was cut by 4 bases, the J end by 5 bases, with 21 bases between. Germline lookup yields CDR1 LGHNA and CDR2 YNFKEQ. CDR3 length: 16 residues. The CDR3 DNA reads as TGTGCCAGCAGCCCCAAGCGGGCAGGGGATCGGGACGAGCAGTACTTC. It yields the protein CASSPKRAGDRDEQYF.

The chain has TRBV10-3 and TRBJ1-2; 7 bases map to TRBD1. Germline values: CDR1 ENHRY, CDR2 SYGVKD. CDR3 size: 15 residues. V lost 6 bases, J lost 6 bases, and 13 bases stayed unmatched. In nucleotides, the CDR3 is TGTGCCATCAGCGGATCCCTTGAGGGGGCGCATGGCTACACCTTC. Translating gives CAISGSLEGAHGYTF.

This chain joins TRBV30 and TRBJ1-5; D possibly corresponds to TRBD1 (5 bases). Per germline, CDR1 GTSNPN and CDR2 SVGIG (reference sequence). Trimming cost V 1 base and J 3 bases, with 7 bases left between them. This CDR3 contains 13 residues. The chain's CDR3 is CAWSGQSNQPQHF. As DNA, the CDR3 is TGTGCCTGGAGTGGACAGTCCAATCAGCCCCAGCATTTT.

CDR3: CASSIQGGVQETQYF. The CDR3 coding sequence is TGCGCCAGCAGTATACAGGGTGGGGTCCAAGAGACCCAGTACTTC. This chain connects TRBV5-1 to TRBJ2-5; TRBD1 might be the D (6 bases). The CDR3 sequence is 15 residues long. Germline-derived CDR1 and CDR2 are SGHRS and YFSETQ. The ends were cut back, 5 bases at V and 1 base at J, with 15 bases in the middle.

This rearrangement joins TRBV6-5 to TRBJ2-3; 13 positions agree with TRBD2. The CDR3 covers 15 residues. Trimming at V came to 5 bases and at J to 3 bases, leaving 2 bases not matched to a gene. CDR1 and CDR2 (germline): MNHEY, SVGAGI. CDR3 nucleotide sequence: TGTGCCAGCAGTACGGGACTAGCGGGAACAGATACGCAGTATTTT. Amino acids: CASSTGLAGTDTQYF.

The chain employs TRBV5-4 and TRBJ1-1; D is unresolved. The ends were cut back, 3 bases at V and 0 bases at J, with 12 bases in the middle. The CDR3 runs 15 residues. Germline CDR1 and CDR2: SGHNT and YYREEE (reference sequence). CDR3 bases: TGTGCCAGCAGCTCCCTTGACGGCCTGAACACTGAAGCTTTCTTT. Its translation: CASSSLDGLNTEAFF.